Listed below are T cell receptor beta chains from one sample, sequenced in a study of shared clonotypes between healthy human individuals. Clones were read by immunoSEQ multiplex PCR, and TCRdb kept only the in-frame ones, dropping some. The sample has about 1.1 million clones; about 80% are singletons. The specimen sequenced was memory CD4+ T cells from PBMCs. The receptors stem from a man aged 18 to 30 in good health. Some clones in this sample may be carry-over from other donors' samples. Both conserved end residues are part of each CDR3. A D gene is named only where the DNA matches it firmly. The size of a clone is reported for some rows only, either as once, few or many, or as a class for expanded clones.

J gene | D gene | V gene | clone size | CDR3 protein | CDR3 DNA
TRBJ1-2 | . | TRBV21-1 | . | CASSKGRQINYGYTF | TGTGCCAGCAGCAAAGGTAGACAGATAAACTATGGCTACACCTTC
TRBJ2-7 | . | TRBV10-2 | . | CASRGTGGSYEQYF | TGCGCCAGCAGGGGCACGGGCGGCTCCTACGAGCAGTACTTC
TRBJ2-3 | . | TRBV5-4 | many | CASSLRTGRMTDTQYF | TGTGCCAGCAGCTTGCGGACGGGCCGGATGACAGATACGCAGTATTTT
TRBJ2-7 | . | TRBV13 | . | CASSLSRVSYEQYF | TGTGCCAGCAGCTTATCGAGGGTATCCTACGAGCAGTACTTC
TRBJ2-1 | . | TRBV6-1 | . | CASSEASRRQGNEQFF | TGTGCCAGCAGTGAAGCGAGTCGGAGGCAGGGCAATGAGCAGTTCTTC
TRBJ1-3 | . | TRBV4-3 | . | CASSQEIGNTIYF | TGCGCCAGCAGCCAAGAGATCGGAAACACCATATATTTT
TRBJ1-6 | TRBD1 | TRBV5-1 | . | CASSFSTQGTPLHF | TGCGCCAGCAGCTTCTCAACACAGGGGACACCCCTCCACTTT
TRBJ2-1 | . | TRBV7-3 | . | CASSPRHGLSSYNEQFF | TGTGCCAGCAGCCCCCGACATGGGTTGAGCTCCTACAATGAGCAGTTCTTC
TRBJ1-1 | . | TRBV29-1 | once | CSVRAWGASGTEAFF | TGCAGCGTCCGAGCATGGGGGGCATCGGGAACTGAAGCTTTCTTT
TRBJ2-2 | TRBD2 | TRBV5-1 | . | CASSYLAGGNTGELFF | TGCGCCAGCAGCTATCTAGCGGGAGGAAACACCGGGGAGCTGTTTTTT
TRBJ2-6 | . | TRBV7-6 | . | CASSYSYGANVLTF | TGTGCCAGCAGCTATTCCTACGGGGCCAACGTCCTGACTTTC
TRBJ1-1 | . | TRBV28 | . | CASSQSWTEAFF | TGTGCCAGCAGCCAAAGCTGGACTGAAGCTTTCTTT
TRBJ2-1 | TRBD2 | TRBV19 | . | CASRTTSLYNEQFF | TGTGCCAGTAGAACGACTAGCTTATACAATGAGCAGTTCTTC
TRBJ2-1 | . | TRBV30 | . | CAWSTSYVNEQFF | TGTGCCTGGAGTACTAGTTACGTCAATGAGCAGTTCTTC
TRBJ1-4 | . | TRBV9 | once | CASSGGLTNEKLFF | TGTGCCAGCAGCGGGGGCCTGACTAATGAAAAACTGTTTTTT
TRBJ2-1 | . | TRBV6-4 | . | CASSDESSSYNEQFF | TGTGCCAGCAGTGACGAGTCAAGCTCCTACAATGAGCAGTTCTTC
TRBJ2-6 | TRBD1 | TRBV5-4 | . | CASSTRGTGANVLTF | TGTGCCAGCAGCACCAGGGGGACGGGGGCCAACGTCCTGACTTTC
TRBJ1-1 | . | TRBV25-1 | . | CASSSTGRNTEAFF | TGTGCCAGCAGTTCCACAGGGAGAAACACTGAAGCTTTCTTT
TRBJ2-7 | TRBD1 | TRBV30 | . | CACRGQVYEQYF | TGTGCCTGCCGGGGACAGGTTTACGAGCAGTACTTC
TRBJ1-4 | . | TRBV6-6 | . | CASGAGANEKLFF | TGTGCCAGCGGCGCTGGTGCGAATGAAAAACTGTTTTTT
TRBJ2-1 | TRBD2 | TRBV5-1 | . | CASSLPSGSGNEQFF | TGCGCCAGCAGCTTGCCTAGCGGGAGCGGCAATGAGCAGTTCTTC
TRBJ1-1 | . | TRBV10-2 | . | CASSERGWDTEAFF | TGCGCCAGCAGTGAACGGGGGTGGGACACTGAAGCTTTCTTT
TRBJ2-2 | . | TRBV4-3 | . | CASSQDLGVRSYTGELFF | TGCGCCAGCAGCCAAGATTTGGGCGTACGGTCCTACACCGGGGAGCTGTTTTTT